What follows is one TCR beta chain and its context. This CDR3 contains 13 residues. From germline, CDR1 is SGHRS and CDR2 YFSETQ. Trimming cost V 0 bases and J 2 bases, with 5 bases left between them. The data originate from a study of blood T cell repertoires in COVID-19. Profiling relied on immunoSEQ multiplex PCR, and the TCRdb table lists in-frame clones only, not all of them. The profile covers about 330,000 clones, with roughly nine tenths appearing a single time and approximately 17% taken by the ten largest. The sequenced sample was PBMCs or T cells enriched from blood (not recorded which). The genes are TRBV5-1 and TRBJ2-5; perhaps TRBD2 as D (5 bases). This clonotype originated in a woman aged 25-40 years who had recovered from COVID-19. In DNA, the CDR3 is TGCGCCAGCAGCTTGGGGACTCAAGAGACCCAGTACTTC. Its protein is CASSLGTQETQYF. The whole variable domain, filled in from reference TRBV5-1 and TRBJ2-5, reads KAGVTQTPRYLIKTRGQQVTLSCSPISGHRSVSWYQQTPGQGLQFLFEYFSETQRNKGNFPGRFSGRQFSNSRSEMNVSTLELGDSALYLCASSLGTQETQYFGPGTRLLVL.